Each of the 23 T cell receptor beta chains below was sequenced from the same sample in a study of blood T cell repertoires in COVID-19. Only in-frame clones appear in the TCRdb table, and some are missing; sequencing was by immunoSEQ multiplex PCR. The sample lists 70,000 or so clones, 88% occurring once. Sequencing was carried out using peripheral blood. These receptor sequences come from a human donor in a cohort sampled during active COVID-19.

The chain employs TRBV5-1 and TRBJ2-7, with TRBD1 matching 9 bases. The CDR3 runs 15 residues. Germline assignment: CDR1 SGHRS and CDR2 YFSETQ. J gave up 3 bases and V 4 bases, and 8 bases lay outside the gene matches. CDR3: CASSVPGQGVYEQYF. CDR3 nucleotides: TGCGCCAGCAGCGTACCGGGACAGGGCGTCTACGAGCAGTACTTC.

The chain combines TRBV11-2 with TRBJ2-5; TRBD2 agrees at 15 bases. V shed 4 bases and J 2 bases; nucleotides not matched to a gene: 11. Germline-derived CDR1 and CDR2 are SGHAT and FQNNGV. The CDR3 consists of 19 residues. CDR3 sequence (DNA): TGTGCCAGCAGCTCCCGAGTGGGACTAGCGGGAGGTTATCAAGAGACCCAGTACTTC. It translates to CASSSRVGLAGGYQETQYF.

This chain uses TRBV27 with TRBJ2-5, with 11 bases fitting TRBD2. Germline CDR1 MNHEY, CDR2 SMNVEV (reference sequence). The V and J ends lost 6 bases and 3 bases, in that order; junction bases with no gene match: 3. This CDR3 contains 14 residues. CDR3 DNA: TGTGCCAGCAGGGGGACTAGCGGAAAAGAGACCCAGTACTTC. It translates to CASRGTSGKETQYF.

The chain links TRBV29-1 to TRBJ1-1; D may be TRBD1 (5 bases). V lost 4 bases to trimming and J lost 6 bases, with 12 bases between them. Germline CDR1 is SQVTM and CDR2 is ANQGSEA. CDR3 length: 12 residues. CDR3: CSVAQASPEAFF. CDR3 sequence (DNA): TGCAGCGTTGCACAGGCAAGCCCTGAAGCTTTCTTT.

V usage is TRBV6-5 and J usage is TRBJ2-7, with TRBD2 matching 11 bases. Germline CDR1 is MNHEY and CDR2 is SVGAGI. The CDR3 loop spans 15 amino acids. The V segment lost 2 bases and the J segment 4 bases; nucleotides outside the gene matches: 4. The CDR3, as DNA: TGTGCCAGCAGTTACCAAAGACTAGCGGGATACGAGCAGTACTTC. Translation: CASSYQRLAGYEQYF.

The CDR3 spells CASSPGQGADEQYV. CDR3 in DNA: TGTGCCAGCAGCCCCGGACAGGGGGCGGACGAGCAGTACGTC. The J gene is TRBJ2-7, the V gene TRBV5-8, with 11 positions matching TRBD1. The germline V gene has CDR1 SGHTS and CDR2 YDEGEE. V lost 4 bases to trimming and J lost 5 bases; unmatched junction nucleotides: 5. CDR3 length: 14 amino acids.

This clone was observed a single time. This rearrangement joins TRBV27 to TRBJ2-7, with 8 nucleotides matching TRBD1. The CDR3 spans 16 residues. Germline-derived CDR1 and CDR2 are MNHEY and SMNVEV (reference sequence). V lost 4 bases to trimming and J lost 1 base; unmatched junction nucleotides: 9. The CDR3 is CASSSYRDRRSYEQYF. The DNA for the CDR3 is TGTGCCAGCAGTTCGTACCGGGACAGGAGGTCCTACGAGCAGTACTTC.

The V call is TRBV15, the J call TRBJ1-2; no definite D call. CDR1 and CDR2 (germline): LNHNV, YYDKDF (reference sequence). V was trimmed by 1 base and J by 5 bases, leaving 8 bases between them. This CDR3 contains 13 residues. The CDR3 bases are TGTGCCACCAGCAGAGGCGGGAGGTATGGCTACACCTTC. Residues: CATSRGGRYGYTF.

The rearrangement uses TRBV7-8 and TRBJ2-2; no clear D gene. The V end was cut by 3 bases, the J end by 6 bases, with 8 bases between. The CDR3 is 13 amino acids. CDR1 is SGHVS and CDR2 is FQNEAQ in the germline V gene. In DNA form, the CDR3 reads TGTGCCAGCAGCTTTAGTAAAGCCGGGGAGCTGTTTTTT. This encodes CASSFSKAGELFF.

This clone was found once. This chain connects TRBV28 to TRBJ2-3, with D perhaps matching TRBD2 (6 bases). Germline CDR1 MDHEN, CDR2 SYDVKM. With 3 bases removed from V and 10 bases from J, the gap between germline ends came to 14 bases. The CDR3 totals 13 residues. The CDR3 here is CASSFGGRSAQYF. The DNA of the CDR3 is TGTGCCAGCAGTTTTGGGGGGAGAAGTGCGCAGTATTTT.

The CDR3 loop is CASTRPGVTDTQYF. CDR3 DNA sequence: TGTGCCAGCACCCGACCGGGTGTCACAGATACGCAGTATTTT. This chain links TRBV28 with TRBJ2-3, with no clear D. The ends were cut back, 7 bases at V and 2 bases at J, with 13 bases in the middle. CDR3 length: 14 amino acids. Germline loops: CDR1 MDHEN, CDR2 SYDVKM.

V usage is TRBV24-1 and J usage is TRBJ2-3; 10 bases line up with TRBD1. With 4 bases clipped from V and 4 bases from J, the junction kept 10 bases outside the gene matches. CDR3 length: 17 amino acids. CDR1 is KGHDR, CDR2 SFDVKD, per germline. For the CDR3, the DNA is TGTGCCACCAGTGAGACCTCTCCGGGACAGGGGTCAGATACGCAGTATTTT. As protein: CATSETSPGQGSDTQYF.

The gene calls are TRBV19 and TRBJ1-2; 11 nucleotides agree with TRBD1. The V segment lost 11 bases and the J segment 5 bases; nucleotides outside the gene matches: 7. CDR1 LNHDA and CDR2 SQIVND come from the germline V gene (reference sequence). The CDR3 contains 13 residues. CDR3 coding DNA: TGTGCCTCTTCGGGACAGGGGGTTTATGGCTACACCTTC. Translated, it gives CASSGQGVYGYTF.

V is TRBV2 and J is TRBJ1-1; D possibly corresponds to TRBD1 (5 bases). V gave up 1 base and J gave up 4 bases, with 10 bases separating them. The CDR3 has 14 amino acids. Germline loops: CDR1 SNHLY, CDR2 FYNNEI. This chain's CDR3 is CASSEVRGFTEAFF. The CDR3 region has the DNA TGTGCCAGCAGTGAAGTTCGGGGGTTCACTGAAGCTTTCTTT.

This clone was observed a single time. Other nucleotide sequences from this sample produce the same CDR3. CDR3 bases: TGTGCCAGTAGTACCGGACAGGGGTCAACAGATACGCAGTATTTT. This gives the protein CASSTGQGSTDTQYF. This chain connects TRBV19 to TRBJ2-3; 9 bases map to TRBD1. Trimming took 4 bases from V and 3 from J; bases not matched to a gene: 5. CDR3 length equals 15 residues. The germline V gene has CDR1 LNHDA and CDR2 SQIVND (reference sequence).

The gene calls are TRBV6-4 and TRBJ1-5; D unclear. Germline values: CDR1 MRHNA, CDR2 SNTAGT. V lost 3 bases, J lost 2 bases, and 8 bases lay in between. CDR3 length: 14 amino acids. The CDR3 loop is CASSDGQGNQPQHF. The CDR3 DNA is TGTGCCAGCAGTGATGGGCAGGGCAATCAGCCCCAGCATTTT.

The genes are TRBV6-6 and TRBJ1-4; 10 nucleotides line up with TRBD1. The V and J ends lost 6 bases and 6 bases, in that order; junction bases with no gene match: 4. In germline, CDR1 is MNHNY, CDR2 SVGAGI (reference sequence). The CDR3 runs to 14 residues. The CDR3 DNA is TGTGCCAGCAGCCGACAGGGGGCTGATGAAAAACTGTTTTTT. It encodes CASSRQGADEKLFF.

V and J are TRBV19 and TRBJ1-6; perhaps TRBD1 as D (5 bases). The CDR3 runs to 13 residues. Trimming left V 9 bases short and J 8 bases short, with 14 bases between. The germline V gene encodes CDR1 LNHDA and CDR2 SQIVND (reference sequence). The CDR3 region has the DNA TGTGCCAGCCAGGGCGACGTGGATTCACCCCTCCACTTT. Residues: CASQGDVDSPLHF.

The chain recombines TRBV19 with TRBJ2-7, with TRBD2 identical over 9 bases. V was pared by 5 bases and J by 6 bases, with 8 bases of the junction left unmatched. Germline V lookup: CDR1 LNHDA, CDR2 SQIVND (reference sequence). This CDR3 spans 14 amino acids. The CDR3 DNA reads TGTGCCAGTAGTTCCTTAGCGGGAGAGTTCGAGCAGTACTTC. Encoded protein: CASSSLAGEFEQYF.

V is TRBV4-1 and J is TRBJ2-4; D remains unclear. Germline V gives CDR1 MGHRA, CDR2 YSYEKL. Trimming took 1 base from V and 0 from J, leaving 10 bases between them. The CDR3 has 16 residues. This CDR3 reads CASSQGRRVAKNIQYF. The CDR3 DNA reads TGCGCCAGCAGCCAAGGGAGACGGGTAGCCAAAAACATTCAGTACTTC.

The chain has TRBV5-6 and TRBJ2-1; 7 nucleotides agree with TRBD1. The V gene's germline CDR1 is SGHDT and CDR2 YYEEEE. The CDR3 runs 15 residues. The ends lost 5 bases at V and 6 bases at J; junction bases unmatched: 11. The CDR3 protein is CASSWGQYRSNEQFF. CDR3 in DNA: TGTGCCAGCAGTTGGGGACAGTATAGGAGCAATGAGCAGTTCTTC. The whole variable domain, filled in from reference TRBV5-6 and TRBJ2-1, reads DAGVTQSPTHLIKTRGQQVTLRCSPKSGHDTVSWYQQALGQGPQFIFQYYEEEERQRGNFPDRFSGHQFPNYSSELNVNALLLGDSALYLCASSWGQYRSNEQFFGPGTRLTVL.

This chain joins TRBV29-1 and TRBJ2-5; 7 nucleotides agree with TRBD1. CDR1 SQVTM and CDR2 ANQGSEA come from the germline V gene. The ends lost 6 bases at V and 3 bases at J; junction bases unmatched: 10. The CDR3 totals 14 residues. The CDR3 nucleotides read TGCAGCGTAGACGAGAGACAGGGAAAAGAGACCCAGTACTTC. The encoded protein is CSVDERQGKETQYF. The whole variable domain, remainder taken from reference TRBV29-1 and TRBJ2-5, is SAVISQKPSRDICQRGTSLTIQCQVDSQVTMMFWYRQQPGQSLTLIATANQGSEATYESGFVIDKFPISRPNLTFSTLTVSNMSPEDSSIYLCSVDERQGKETQYFGPGTRLLVL.

The V call is TRBV4-1, the J call TRBJ2-1; 14 bases align to TRBD2. Looked up from germline, CDR1 is MGHRA and CDR2 is YSYEKL. The J segment lost 2 bases and the V segment lost 3 bases, leaving 6 bases of the junction unmatched. There are 18 residues in the CDR3. The CDR3 loop reads CASSQRLAGGPPYNEQFF. CDR3 bases: TGCGCCAGCAGCCAGAGACTAGCGGGAGGGCCCCCCTACAATGAGCAGTTCTTC.